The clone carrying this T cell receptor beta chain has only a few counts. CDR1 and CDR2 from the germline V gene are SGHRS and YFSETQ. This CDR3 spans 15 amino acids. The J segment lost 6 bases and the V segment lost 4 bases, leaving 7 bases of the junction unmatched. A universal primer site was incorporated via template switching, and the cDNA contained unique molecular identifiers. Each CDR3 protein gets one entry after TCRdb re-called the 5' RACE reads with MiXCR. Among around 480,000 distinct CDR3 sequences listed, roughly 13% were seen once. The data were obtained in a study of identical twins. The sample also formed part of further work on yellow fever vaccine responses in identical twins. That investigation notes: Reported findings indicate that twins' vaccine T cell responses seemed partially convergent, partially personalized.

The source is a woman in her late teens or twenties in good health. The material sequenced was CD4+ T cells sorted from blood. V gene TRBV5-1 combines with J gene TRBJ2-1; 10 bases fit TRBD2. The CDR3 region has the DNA TGCGCCAGCAGCCCCTTTAGCGGGGGGCCCAATGAGCAGTTCTTC. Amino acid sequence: CASSPFSGGPNEQFF. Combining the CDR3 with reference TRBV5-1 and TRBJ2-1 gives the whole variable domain KAGVTQTPRYLIKTRGQQVTLSCSPISGHRSVSWYQQTPGQGLQFLFEYFSETQRNKGNFPGRFSGRQFSNSRSEMNVSTLELGDSALYLCASSPFSGGPNEQFFGPGTRLTVL.